This T cell receptor beta chain comes out of a study of T cells in Graves' hyperthyroidism and ophthalmopathy. Across the study: Peripheral blood was drawn at first diagnosis, prior to all treatment.

This clonotype has a handful of counts. Its antigen is still unknown. Study observations and caveats: Model output signaled ophthalmopathy a median 6.5 months ahead of onset.

The investigators amplified TCR beta CDR3 regions from RNA transcripts. First-round RT-PCR of the TCR CDR3 relied on the HTBI primer set. TCRdb ran MiXCR on the multiplex PCR reads and lists one entry per CDR3 protein. There are 500,000 or so distinct CDR3 sequences in the sample; approximately 17% occur only once, and about 16% lies in the top ten. This CDR3 is 11 amino acids long. Germline V CDR1 and CDR2: GTSNPN, SVGIG (reference sequence). Between the trimmed V and J ends, which lost 1 base and 7 bases, there was a span of 7 bases. This chain uses TRBV30 with TRBJ1-1, with D possibly matching TRBD1 (6 bases). Sequenced: blood. The sequence came from a woman aged 18-35 years with Graves' ophthalmopathy. CDR3 DNA sequence: TGTGCCTGGAGTGAACAGGGTGAAGCTTTCTTT. Amino acid sequence: CAWSEQGEAFF.